The 26 T cell receptor beta chains listed next were all sequenced from one sample in a study of blood T cell repertoires in COVID-19. The data were produced by immunoSEQ multiplex PCR, yet TCRdb's version contains in-frame clones alone and is incomplete. The sample shows 90,000 to 100,000 clones, 84% of them seen only once. The sample taken for sequencing was peripheral blood. The source is a man in his sixties or seventies with active or convalescent COVID-19.

The rearrangement links TRBV6-5 to TRBJ1-1; D call uncertain. The CDR3 totals 13 residues. In germline, CDR1 is MNHEY, CDR2 SVGAGI. Deletions cut 8 bases from V and 3 bases from J, with 13 bases between. CDR3 coding DNA: TGTGCCAGCCAAATCCGCGGGGACACTGAAGCTTTCTTT. Translating it yields CASQIRGDTEAFF.

V usage is TRBV28 and J usage is TRBJ2-1; no definite D call. The CDR3 loop spans 10 amino acids. The germline V gene has CDR1 MDHEN and CDR2 SYDVKM. Trimming left V 8 bases short and J 7 bases short, with 6 bases between. CDR3 DNA: TGTGCCAGCGGAGTTAATGAGCAGTTCTTC. This translates into CASGVNEQFF.

V and J are TRBV28 and TRBJ1-5; D unclear. CDR1 is MDHEN, CDR2 SYDVKM, per germline. V was pared by 7 bases and J by 1 base, with 17 bases between. The CDR3 is made up of 16 amino acids. The CDR3 loop is CASTKKHLVSNQPQHF. The CDR3 bases are TGTGCCAGCACCAAGAAACACCTCGTCAGCAATCAGCCCCAGCATTTT.

The chain is built from TRBV6-4 and TRBJ1-1, with no clear D. The CDR3 covers 14 residues. V shed 5 bases and J shed 3 bases, with 13 bases lying between them. Germline V lookup: CDR1 MRHNA, CDR2 SNTAGT. CDR3 region: CASSPDPGYTEAFF. The CDR3 nucleotides read TGTGCCAGCAGTCCCGACCCGGGGTACACTGAAGCTTTCTTT.

The rearrangement links TRBV23-1 to TRBJ2-3, with 11 nucleotides matching TRBD2. TRBV23-1 qualifies as an ORF whose function is uncertain. Trimming removed 8 bases from V and 4 bases from J; junction bases left unmatched: 17. The CDR3 spans 18 residues. The CDR3 nucleotides are TGCGCCAGCCTGGCAGGGCTAGCGGGGGGCCAGGCTGCAGATACGCAGTATTTT. This encodes CASLAGLAGGQAADTQYF.

J is TRBJ2-3 and V is TRBV30; TRBD2 matches 13 bases. With V trimmed by 4 bases and J by 2 bases, 6 bases remained unmatched. From germline, CDR1 is GTSNPN and CDR2 SVGIG (reference sequence). The CDR3 is 16 residues long. CDR3 nucleotides: TGTGCCTGGACCCTGGGACTAGCGGGGTACACAGATACGCAGTATTTT. It yields the protein CAWTLGLAGYTDTQYF.

The sample holds a few counts of this clone. The chain joins TRBV11-3 to TRBJ1-4; D not certain. Germline V gene lookup returns CDR1 SGHNT and CDR2 YENEEA. V lost 1 base and J lost 4, with 10 bases in between. CDR3 size: 15 residues. The CDR3 spells CASSLGNNYNEKLFF. DNA of the CDR3: TGTGCCAGCAGCTTAGGCAACAACTATAATGAAAAACTGTTTTTT.

The rearrangement links TRBV7-9 to TRBJ2-5, with D maybe TRBD1 (6 bases). V was pared by 5 bases and J by 5 bases, with 12 bases between. Germline V gene data show CDR1 as SEHNR and CDR2 as FQNEAQ (reference sequence). The CDR3 runs 13 residues. CDR3 DNA: TGTGCCAGCAGCGCACAGGGAAAGGAGACCCAGTACTTC. Protein product: CASSAQGKETQYF. Drawing the rest from reference TRBV7-9 and TRBJ2-5, the complete variable domain is DTGVSQNPRHKITKRGQNVTFRCDPISEHNRLYWYRQTLGQGPEFLTYFQNEAQLEKSRLLSDRFSAERPKGSFSTLEIQRTEQGDSAMYLCASSAQGKETQYFGPGTRLLVL.

This clone was seen only once. The chain couples TRBV5-1 to TRBJ2-1; no clear D. The V gene lost 0 bases and the J gene lost 4 bases, with 8 bases spanning the gap. CDR1 and CDR2 from the germline V gene are SGHRS and YFSETQ. CDR3 length: 14 residues. The CDR3 here is CASSLVSVYNEQFF. CDR3 in DNA: TGCGCCAGCAGCTTGGTGTCAGTTTACAATGAGCAGTTCTTC.

This clone has only one observation. The rearrangement uses TRBV12-3 or TRBV12-4 and TRBJ1-5, with TRBD1 identical over 7 bases. The CDR3 consists of 13 residues. The V segment lost 5 bases and the J segment 7 bases; nucleotides outside the gene matches: 5. The CDR3 protein is CASSKDRVQPQHF. The CDR3 nucleotides are TGTGCCAGCAGTAAAGACAGGGTACAGCCCCAGCATTTT.

The chain employs TRBV18 and TRBJ2-1; 11 bases match TRBD2. The CDR3 totals 15 residues. CDR1 and CDR2 from the germline V gene are KGHSH and LQKENI. The V and J ends lost 3 bases and 8 bases, in that order; junction bases with no gene match: 6. DNA of the CDR3: TGTGCCAGCTCACCGAATAGCGGGGGGGCATATGAGCAGTTCTTC. It yields the protein CASSPNSGGAYEQFF.

The genes are TRBV19 and TRBJ1-5; 7 bases line up with TRBD1. The CDR3 extends over 14 amino acids. V was pared by 4 bases and J by 6 bases, with 6 bases of the junction left unmatched. Germline V lookup: CDR1 LNHDA, CDR2 SQIVND (reference sequence). In DNA form, the CDR3 reads TGTGCCAGTAGTACGACAGGGCGGGCTCAGCCCCAGCATTTT. Translating it yields CASSTTGRAQPQHF. Full variable domain (rest looked up from reference TRBV19 and TRBJ1-5): DGGITQSPKYLFRKEGQNVTLSCEQNLNHDAMYWYRQDPGQGLRLIYYSQIVNDFQKGDIAEGYSVSREKKESFPLTVTSAQKNPTAFYLCASSTTGRAQPQHFGDGTRLSIL.

This clone appeared a single time. The chain carries TRBV10-1 and TRBJ1-5, with a weak D call TRBD1 (6 bases). Germline V gene lookup returns CDR1 WNHNN and CDR2 SYGVQD (reference sequence). There are 13 residues in the CDR3. V was cut by 7 bases and J by 5 bases, with 12 bases left in between. DNA for the CDR3: TGCGCCAGCAACCAACAGGGTTATCAGCCCCAGCATTTT. Amino acid sequence: CASNQQGYQPQHF.

The chain joins TRBV9 to TRBJ2-2; D possibly corresponds to TRBD1 (6 bases). V was clipped by 4 bases and J by 3 bases, with 16 bases between them. The CDR3 has 16 residues. Germline CDR1 and CDR2: SGDLS and YYNGEE. CDR3 protein: CASSPQPGTHTGELFF. CDR3 nucleotides: TGTGCCAGCAGCCCACAACCCGGGACACACACCGGGGAGCTGTTTTTT.

This clone has a handful of counts. The chain is built from TRBV6-5 and TRBJ1-2, with 11 bases lining up with TRBD1. V shed 6 bases and J 11 bases; nucleotides not matched to a gene: 8. This CDR3 contains 13 residues. CDR1 MNHEY and CDR2 SVGAGI come from the germline V gene. CDR3 sequence (DNA): TGTGCCAGCAGAATCGGGACAGGGGGAAGTTACACCTTC. Its protein is CASRIGTGGSYTF.

The sample holds a few counts of this clone. The V and J genes are TRBV19 and TRBJ2-1, with 16 nucleotides matching TRBD2. With V trimmed by 6 bases and J by 8 bases, 7 bases remained unmatched. This CDR3 is 16 amino acids long. Germline CDR1 reads LNHDA; CDR2 reads SQIVND (reference sequence). Here the CDR3 DNA reads TGTGCCAGTAGCCCGGGACTAGCGGGGGGGCGGCATGAGCAGTTCTTC. This translates into CASSPGLAGGRHEQFF.

The J gene is TRBJ2-1, the V gene TRBV2; 7 positions match TRBD2. J lost 6 bases, V lost 2 bases, and 7 bases had no gene match. Germline loops: CDR1 SNHLY, CDR2 FYNNEI. The CDR3 consists of 15 residues. CDR3: CASSEPASGGNEQFF. The CDR3 bases are TGTGCCAGCAGTGAACCGGCTAGCGGCGGCAATGAGCAGTTCTTC.

V usage is TRBV19 and J usage is TRBJ2-1, with a possible D match to TRBD2 (6 bases). The CDR3 is 15 amino acids. Trimming took 2 bases from V and 4 from J, leaving 12 bases between them. Looked up from germline, CDR1 is LNHDA and CDR2 is SQIVND (reference sequence). CDR3 amino acids: CASSISRDFYNEQFF. The CDR3 region has the DNA TGTGCCAGTAGTATATCCCGGGACTTTTACAATGAGCAGTTCTTC.

CDR3 loop: CAWSLRTSGAPPQYF. The CDR3 coding sequence is TGTGCCTGGAGTCTAAGGACTAGCGGGGCCCCCCCGCAGTATTTT. This chain links TRBV30 with TRBJ2-3, with 12 bases that match TRBD2. The germline CDR1 and CDR2 sequences are GTSNPN and SVGIG (reference sequence). This CDR3 region has 15 residues. Losses at the gene ends were 2 bases for V and 10 bases for J; bases not matched to a gene: 10.

The chain uses TRBV28 and TRBJ1-1; 9 bases are a match to TRBD1. Trimming cost V 6 bases and J 0 bases; bases outside gene matches: 8. CDR1 and CDR2 from the germline V gene are MDHEN and SYDVKM. This CDR3 comprises 16 residues. The CDR3 coding sequence is TGTGCCAGCAGGTCCGGGACAGGGACCCTGAACACTGAAGCTTTCTTT. Protein product: CASRSGTGTLNTEAFF.

This clone was counted a few times. The chain uses TRBV18 and TRBJ1-1; 9 positions match TRBD1. J gave up 0 bases and V 3 bases, and 5 bases lay outside the gene matches. Germline CDR1 KGHSH, CDR2 LQKENI. The CDR3 has 16 amino acids. In DNA, the CDR3 is TGTGCCAGCTCACCGAACAGGGGGCGGATGAACACTGAAGCTTTCTTT. Amino acids: CASSPNRGRMNTEAFF.

CDR3 protein: CASSLAHDRGAEAFF. The CDR3 nucleotides are TGTGCCAGCAGCTTAGCCCATGACAGGGGGGCTGAAGCTTTCTTT. The chain couples TRBV11-2 to TRBJ1-1, with 9 bases aligning to TRBD1. The CDR3 loop spans 15 amino acids. CDR1 SGHAT and CDR2 FQNNGV come from the germline V gene. The junction had 6 bases not matched to a gene; V was cut back by 1 base and J by 6 bases.

The chain links TRBV7-2 to TRBJ1-5; perhaps TRBD1 as D (6 bases). The CDR3 is 15 residues long. The V end lost 6 bases, the J end lost 4 bases, and 16 bases lay between the germline ends. CDR1 and CDR2 from the germline V gene are SGHTA and FQGNSA. For the CDR3, the DNA is TGTGCCAGCAGGTGGCCGGGCAGGGGAAATCAGCCCCAGCATTTT. Its translation is CASRWPGRGNQPQHF. The full variable domain, its missing parts supplied by reference TRBV7-2 and TRBJ1-5, is GAGVSQSPSNKVTEKGKDVELRCDPISGHTALYWYRQSLGQGLEFLIYFQGNSAPDKSGLPSDRFSAERTGGSVSTLTIQRTQQEDSAVYLCASRWPGRGNQPQHFGDGTRLSIL.

This sequence joins TRBV5-1 and TRBJ2-5, with D uncertain. CDR3 length equals 13 residues. Germline CDR1 SGHRS, CDR2 YFSETQ. Deletions cut 0 bases from V and 5 bases from J, with 8 bases between. The CDR3 bases are TGCGCCAGCAGCTTGGGGGCCGTGGAGACCCAGTACTTC. Translated: CASSLGAVETQYF.

The rearrangement joins TRBV6-4 to TRBJ1-6; 7 nucleotides match TRBD1. Germline CDR1 and CDR2: MRHNA and SNTAGT. The CDR3 spans 15 residues. J lost 8 bases, V lost 6 bases, and 10 bases had no gene match. CDR3 in DNA: TGTGCCAGCAGAGAAACAGGGGTGGACTATTCACCCCTCCACTTT. Amino acid sequence: CASRETGVDYSPLHF.

The chain links TRBV3-1 (or the pseudogene TRBV3-2) to TRBJ1-2; D is uncertain. The germline V gene has CDR1 LGHDT and CDR2 YNNKEL (reference sequence). V was clipped by 0 bases and J by 7 bases, with 18 bases between them. The CDR3 spans 16 residues. CDR3 DNA: TGTGCCAGCAGCCAAGAAGGACGGGGTCAGTATGTTGGCTACACCTTC. This gives the protein CASSQEGRGQYVGYTF.